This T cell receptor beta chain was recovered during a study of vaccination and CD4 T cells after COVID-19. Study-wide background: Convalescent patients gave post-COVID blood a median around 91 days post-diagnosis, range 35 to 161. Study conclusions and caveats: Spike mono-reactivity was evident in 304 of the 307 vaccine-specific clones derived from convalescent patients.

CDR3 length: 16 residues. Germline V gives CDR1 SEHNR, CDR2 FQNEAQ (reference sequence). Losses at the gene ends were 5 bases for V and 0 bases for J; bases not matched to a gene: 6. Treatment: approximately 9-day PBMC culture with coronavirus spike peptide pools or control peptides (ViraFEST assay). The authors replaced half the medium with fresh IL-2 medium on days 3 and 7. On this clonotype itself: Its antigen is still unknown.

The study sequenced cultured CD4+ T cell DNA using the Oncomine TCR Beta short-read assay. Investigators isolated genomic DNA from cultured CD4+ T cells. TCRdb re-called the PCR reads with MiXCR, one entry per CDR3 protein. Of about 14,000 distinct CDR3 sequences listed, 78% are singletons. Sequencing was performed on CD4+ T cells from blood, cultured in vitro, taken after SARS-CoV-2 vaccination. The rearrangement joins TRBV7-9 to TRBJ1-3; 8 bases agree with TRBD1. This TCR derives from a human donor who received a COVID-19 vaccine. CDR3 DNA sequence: TGTGCCAGCAGCCTCGACAGGGGCGCCTCTGGAAACACCATATATTTT. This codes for CASSLDRGASGNTIYF.